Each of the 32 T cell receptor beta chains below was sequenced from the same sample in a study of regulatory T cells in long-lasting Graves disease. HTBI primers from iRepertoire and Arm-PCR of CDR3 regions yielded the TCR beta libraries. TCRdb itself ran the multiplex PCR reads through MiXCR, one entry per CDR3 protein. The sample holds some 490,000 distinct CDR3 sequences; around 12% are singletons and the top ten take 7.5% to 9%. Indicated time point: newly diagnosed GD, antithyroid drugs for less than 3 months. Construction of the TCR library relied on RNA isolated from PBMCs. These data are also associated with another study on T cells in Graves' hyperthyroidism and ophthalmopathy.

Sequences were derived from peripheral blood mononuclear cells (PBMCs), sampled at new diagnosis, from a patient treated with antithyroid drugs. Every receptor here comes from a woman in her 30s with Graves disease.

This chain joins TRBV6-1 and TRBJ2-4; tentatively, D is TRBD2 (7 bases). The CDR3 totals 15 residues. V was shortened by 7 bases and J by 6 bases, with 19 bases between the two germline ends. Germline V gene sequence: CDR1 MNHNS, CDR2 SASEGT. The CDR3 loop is CASTRPRGGGNIQYF. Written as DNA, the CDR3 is TGTGCCAGCACCCGACCCAGGGGAGGGGGAAACATTCAGTACTTC.

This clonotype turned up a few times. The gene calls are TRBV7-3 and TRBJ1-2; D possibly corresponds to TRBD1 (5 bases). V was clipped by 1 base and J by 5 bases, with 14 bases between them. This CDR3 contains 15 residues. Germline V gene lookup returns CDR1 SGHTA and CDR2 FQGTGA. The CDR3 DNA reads TGTGCCAGCAGCTTAAGGCCCGGGACCGGTTATGGCTACACCTTC. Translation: CASSLRPGTGYGYTF.

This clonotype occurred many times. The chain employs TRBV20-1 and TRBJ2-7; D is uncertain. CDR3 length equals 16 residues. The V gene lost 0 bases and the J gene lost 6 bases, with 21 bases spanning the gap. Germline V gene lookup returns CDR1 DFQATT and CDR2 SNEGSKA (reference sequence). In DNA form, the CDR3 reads TGCAGTGCTAGAGATAAAGTTGCGTACGATCCACGCGAGCAGTACTTC. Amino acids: CSARDKVAYDPREQYF.

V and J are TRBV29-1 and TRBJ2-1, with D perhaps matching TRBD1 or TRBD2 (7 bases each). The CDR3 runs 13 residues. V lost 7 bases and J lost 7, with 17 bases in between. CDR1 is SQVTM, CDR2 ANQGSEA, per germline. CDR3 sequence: CSGQPQGGNEQFF. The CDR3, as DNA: TGCAGCGGGCAACCGCAGGGGGGGAATGAGCAGTTCTTC.

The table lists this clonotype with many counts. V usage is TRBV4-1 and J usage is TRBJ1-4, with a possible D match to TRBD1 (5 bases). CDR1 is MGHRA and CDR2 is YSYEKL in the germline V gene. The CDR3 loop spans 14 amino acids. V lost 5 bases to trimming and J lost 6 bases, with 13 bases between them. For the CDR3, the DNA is TGCGCCAGCAGCTTCATGGGGCCTTATGAAAAACTGTTTTTT. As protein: CASSFMGPYEKLFF.

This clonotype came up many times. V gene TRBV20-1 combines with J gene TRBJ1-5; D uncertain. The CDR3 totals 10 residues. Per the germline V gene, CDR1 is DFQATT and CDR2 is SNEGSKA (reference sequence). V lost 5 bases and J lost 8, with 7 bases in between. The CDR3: CSAGWEPQHF. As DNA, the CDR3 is TGCAGTGCTGGGTGGGAGCCCCAGCATTTT.

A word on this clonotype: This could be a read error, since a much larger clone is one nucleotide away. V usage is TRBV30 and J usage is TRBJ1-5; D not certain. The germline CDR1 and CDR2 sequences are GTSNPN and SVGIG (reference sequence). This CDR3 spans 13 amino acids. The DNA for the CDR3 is TGTGCCTGGAGTGTACGGAGCAATCAGCCCCCGCATTTT. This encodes CAWSVRSNQPPHF.

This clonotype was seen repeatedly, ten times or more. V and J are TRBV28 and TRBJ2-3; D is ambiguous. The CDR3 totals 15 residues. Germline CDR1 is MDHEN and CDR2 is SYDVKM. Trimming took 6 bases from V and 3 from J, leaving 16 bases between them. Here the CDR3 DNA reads TGTGCCAGCAGCCCCCCCGCTAGGGCGACAGATACGCAGTATTTT. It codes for CASSPPARATDTQYF.

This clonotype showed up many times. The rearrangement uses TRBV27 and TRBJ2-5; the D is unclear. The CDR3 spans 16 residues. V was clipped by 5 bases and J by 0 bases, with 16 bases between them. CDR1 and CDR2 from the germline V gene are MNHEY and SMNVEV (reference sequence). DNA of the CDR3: TGTGCCAGCAGTAGGAAGCTCCAGGAGTACCAAGAGACCCAGTACTTC. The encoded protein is CASSRKLQEYQETQYF.

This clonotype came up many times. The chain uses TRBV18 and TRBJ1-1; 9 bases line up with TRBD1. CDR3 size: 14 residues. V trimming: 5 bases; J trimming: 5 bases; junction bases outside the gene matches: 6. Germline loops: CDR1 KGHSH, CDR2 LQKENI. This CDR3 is CASSFDRGVTEAFF. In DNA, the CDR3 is TGTGCCAGCTCATTCGACAGGGGGGTAACTGAAGCTTTCTTT.

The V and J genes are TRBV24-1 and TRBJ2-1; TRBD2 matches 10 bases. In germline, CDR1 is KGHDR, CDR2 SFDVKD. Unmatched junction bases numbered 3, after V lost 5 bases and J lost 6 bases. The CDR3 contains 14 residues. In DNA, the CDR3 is TGTGCCACCAGTGGACTAGCGGGCGTCAATGAGCAGTTCTTC. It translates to CATSGLAGVNEQFF.

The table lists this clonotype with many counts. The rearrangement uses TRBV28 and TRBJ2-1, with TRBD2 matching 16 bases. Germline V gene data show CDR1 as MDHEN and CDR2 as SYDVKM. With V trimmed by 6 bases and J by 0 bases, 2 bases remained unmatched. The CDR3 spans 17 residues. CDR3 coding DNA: TGTGCCAGCAGCGGGACTAGCGGGAGGGCCTCCTACAATGAGCAGTTCTTC. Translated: CASSGTSGRASYNEQFF.

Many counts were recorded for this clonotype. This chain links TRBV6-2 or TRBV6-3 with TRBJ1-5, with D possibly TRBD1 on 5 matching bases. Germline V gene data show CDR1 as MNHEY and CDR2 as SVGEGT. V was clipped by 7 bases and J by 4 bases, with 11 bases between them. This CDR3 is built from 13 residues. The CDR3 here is CASKEGTNQPQHF. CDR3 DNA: TGTGCCAGCAAAGAAGGGACGAATCAGCCCCAGCATTTT.

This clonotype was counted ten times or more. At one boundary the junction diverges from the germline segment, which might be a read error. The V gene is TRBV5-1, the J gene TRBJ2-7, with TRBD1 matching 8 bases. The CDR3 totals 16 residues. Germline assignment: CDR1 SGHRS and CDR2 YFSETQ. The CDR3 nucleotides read TGTGCCAGCAGCTTGGTATCATCGGGACAGGAGTACGAGCAGTACTTC. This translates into CASSLVSSGQEYEQYF.

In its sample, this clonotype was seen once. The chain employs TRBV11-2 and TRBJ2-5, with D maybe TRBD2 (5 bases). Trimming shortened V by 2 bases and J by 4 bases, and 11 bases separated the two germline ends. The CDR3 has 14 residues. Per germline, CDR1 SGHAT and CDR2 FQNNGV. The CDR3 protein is CASSLNSVVETQYF. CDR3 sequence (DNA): TGTGCCAGCAGCTTAAATAGCGTCGTAGAGACCCAGTACTTC.

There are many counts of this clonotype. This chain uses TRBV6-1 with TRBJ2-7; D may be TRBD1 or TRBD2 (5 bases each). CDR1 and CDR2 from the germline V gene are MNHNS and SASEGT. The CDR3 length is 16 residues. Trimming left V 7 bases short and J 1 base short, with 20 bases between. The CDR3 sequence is CASTSGTLSRSYEQYF. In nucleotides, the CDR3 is TGTGCCAGCACCTCCGGGACCCTCAGTAGGTCCTACGAGCAGTACTTC.

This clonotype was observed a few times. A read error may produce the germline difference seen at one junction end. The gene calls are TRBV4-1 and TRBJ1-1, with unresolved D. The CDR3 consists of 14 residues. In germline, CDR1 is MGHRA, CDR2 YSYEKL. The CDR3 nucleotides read TGCGCCAGCAGTGGACCGCTCCGAGGAACTGGAGCTTTCTTT. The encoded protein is CASSGPLRGTGAFF.

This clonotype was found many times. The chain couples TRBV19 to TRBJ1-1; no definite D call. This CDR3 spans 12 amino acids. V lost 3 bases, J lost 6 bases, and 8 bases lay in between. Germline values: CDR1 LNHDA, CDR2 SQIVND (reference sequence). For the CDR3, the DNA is TGTGCCAGTAGTATCGGAATCTCTGAAGCTTTCTTT. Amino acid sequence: CASSIGISEAFF.

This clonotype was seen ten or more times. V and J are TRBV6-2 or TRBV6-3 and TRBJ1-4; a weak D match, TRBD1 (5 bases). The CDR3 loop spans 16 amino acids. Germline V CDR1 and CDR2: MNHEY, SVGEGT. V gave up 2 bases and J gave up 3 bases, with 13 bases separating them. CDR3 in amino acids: CASSYVGAGANEKLFF. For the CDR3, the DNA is TGTGCCAGCAGTTACGTCGGGGCTGGCGCTAATGAAAAACTGTTTTTT.

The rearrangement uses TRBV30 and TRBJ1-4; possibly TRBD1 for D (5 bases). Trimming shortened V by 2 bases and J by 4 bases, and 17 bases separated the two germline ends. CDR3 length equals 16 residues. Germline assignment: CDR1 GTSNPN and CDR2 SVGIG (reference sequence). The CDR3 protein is CAWSPRGRSRNEKLFF. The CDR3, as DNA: TGTGCCTGGAGTCCACGGGGACGTTCCCGTAATGAAAAACTGTTTTTT.

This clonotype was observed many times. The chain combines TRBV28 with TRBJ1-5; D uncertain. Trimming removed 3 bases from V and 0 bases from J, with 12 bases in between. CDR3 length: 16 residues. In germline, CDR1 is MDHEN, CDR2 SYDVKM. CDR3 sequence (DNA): TGTGCCAGCAGTTTCGTGGCGTGTCTTAGCAATCAGCCCCAGCATTTT. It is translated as CASSFVACLSNQPQHF.

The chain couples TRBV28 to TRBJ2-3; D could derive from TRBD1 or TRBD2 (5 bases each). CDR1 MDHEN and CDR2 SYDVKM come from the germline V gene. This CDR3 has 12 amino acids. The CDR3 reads CASLEGTDTQYF. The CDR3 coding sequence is TGTGCTTCTTTAGAGGGGACAGATACGCAGTATTTT.

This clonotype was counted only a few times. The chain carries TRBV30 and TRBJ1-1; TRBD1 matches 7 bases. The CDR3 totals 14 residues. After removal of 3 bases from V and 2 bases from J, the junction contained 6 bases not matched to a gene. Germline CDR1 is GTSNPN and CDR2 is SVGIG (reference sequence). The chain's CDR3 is CAWRETGSNTEAFF. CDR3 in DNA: TGTGCCTGGAGGGAGACAGGGTCAAACACTGAAGCTTTCTTT. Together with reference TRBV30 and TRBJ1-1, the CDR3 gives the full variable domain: SQTIHQWPATLVQPVGSPLSLECTVEGTSNPNLYWYRQAAGRGLQLLFYSVGIGQISSEVPQNLSASRPQDRQFILSSKKLLLSDSGFYLCAWRETGSNTEAFFGQGTRLTVV.

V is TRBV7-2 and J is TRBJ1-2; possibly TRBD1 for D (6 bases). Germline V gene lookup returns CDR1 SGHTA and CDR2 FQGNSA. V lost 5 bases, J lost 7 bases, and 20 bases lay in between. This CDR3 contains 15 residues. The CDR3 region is CASSPQAAGAGGYTF. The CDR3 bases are TGTGCCAGCAGCCCCCAGGCGGCGGGGGCAGGTGGCTACACCTTC.

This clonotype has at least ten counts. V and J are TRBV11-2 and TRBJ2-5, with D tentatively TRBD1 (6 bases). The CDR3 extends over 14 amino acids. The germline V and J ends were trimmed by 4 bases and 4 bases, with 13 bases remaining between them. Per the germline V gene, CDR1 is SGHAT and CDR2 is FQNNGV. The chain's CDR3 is CASSYRQAIETQYF. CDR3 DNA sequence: TGTGCCAGCAGCTATAGACAGGCGATAGAGACCCAGTACTTC. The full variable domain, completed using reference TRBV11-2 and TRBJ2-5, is EAGVAQSPRYKIIEKRQSVAFWCNPISGHATLYWYQQILGQGPKLLIQFQNNGVVDDSQLPKDRFSAERLKGVDSTLKIQPAKLEDSAVYLCASSYRQAIETQYFGPGTRLLVL.

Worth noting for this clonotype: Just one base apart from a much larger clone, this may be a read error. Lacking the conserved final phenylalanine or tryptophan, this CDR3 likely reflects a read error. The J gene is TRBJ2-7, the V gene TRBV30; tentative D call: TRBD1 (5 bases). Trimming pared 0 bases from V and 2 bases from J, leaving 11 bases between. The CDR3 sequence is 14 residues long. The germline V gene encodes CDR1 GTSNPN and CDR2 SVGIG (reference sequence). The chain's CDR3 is CAWSVWQGTYEQYL. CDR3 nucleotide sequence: TGTGCCTGGAGTGTGTGGCAGGGTACCTACGAGCAGTACTTA.

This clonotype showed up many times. The CDR3 DNA is TGTGCCAGCAGCTGGGGCACAGGTCCGCAGTACAATGAGCAGTTCTTC. This sequence encodes CASSWGTGPQYNEQFF. The chain is built from TRBV7-2 and TRBJ2-1; the D gene is possibly TRBD1 (5 bases). V was trimmed by 4 bases and J by 4 bases, leaving 17 bases between them. CDR3 length: 16 amino acids. Germline CDR1 SGHTA, CDR2 FQGNSA.

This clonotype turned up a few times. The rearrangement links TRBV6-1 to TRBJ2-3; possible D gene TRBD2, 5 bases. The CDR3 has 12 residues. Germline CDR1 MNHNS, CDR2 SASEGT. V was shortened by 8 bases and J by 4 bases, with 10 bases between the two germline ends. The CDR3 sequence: CASLTGSDTQYF. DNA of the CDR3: TGTGCCAGCCTTACGGGGTCAGATACGCAGTATTTT.

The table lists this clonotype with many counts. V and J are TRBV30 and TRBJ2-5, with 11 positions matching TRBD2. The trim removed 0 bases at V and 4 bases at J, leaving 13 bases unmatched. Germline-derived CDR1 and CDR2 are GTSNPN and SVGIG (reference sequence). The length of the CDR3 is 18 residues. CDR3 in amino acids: CAWSVRTSGSIGGETQYF. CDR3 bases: TGTGCCTGGAGTGTACGTACTAGCGGGAGCATCGGTGGAGAGACCCAGTACTTC.

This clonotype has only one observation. For the CDR3, the DNA is TGCGCCAGCAGTACCCGCAGTTTCAATAATTCACCCCTCCACTTT. It specifies CASSTRSFNNSPLHF. V gene TRBV4-1 combines with J gene TRBJ1-6; the D is unclear. Germline values: CDR1 MGHRA, CDR2 YSYEKL. V was pared by 6 bases and J by 5 bases, with 14 bases between. The CDR3 loop spans 15 amino acids.

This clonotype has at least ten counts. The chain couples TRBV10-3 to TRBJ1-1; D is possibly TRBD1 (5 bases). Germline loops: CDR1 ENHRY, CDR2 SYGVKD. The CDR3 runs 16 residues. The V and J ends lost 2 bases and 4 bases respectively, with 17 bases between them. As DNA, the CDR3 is TGTGCCATCAGTGAGGGGGACCAATTGGTAGGCACTGAAGCTTTCTTT. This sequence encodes CAISEGDQLVGTEAFF.

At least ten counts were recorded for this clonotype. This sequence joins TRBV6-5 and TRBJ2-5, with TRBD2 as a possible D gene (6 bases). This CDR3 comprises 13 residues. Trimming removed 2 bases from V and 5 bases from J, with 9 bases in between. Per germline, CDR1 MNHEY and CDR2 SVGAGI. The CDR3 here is CASSYHSGETQYF. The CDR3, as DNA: TGTGCCAGCAGTTACCACAGCGGGGAGACCCAGTACTTC.